Listed below are T cell receptor beta chains from one sample, sequenced in a study of blood T cell repertoires in COVID-19. Clones were read by immunoSEQ multiplex PCR, and TCRdb kept only the in-frame ones, dropping some. This table holds about 150,000 clones, about four fifths found once. The sequenced material came from peripheral blood. These receptors came from a man between 65 and 85 years old with acute or convalescent COVID-19. Each CDR3 is given with its conserved first and last residue. D genes are given only for firm matches. Size is omitted from some rows. Given values are once, few, many or a class for expanded clones.

size	D	V	J	length	CDR3	DNA
NA	NA	TRBV6-1	TRBJ1-5	14	CASSENSLYQPQHF	TGTGCCAGCAGTGAAAACAGCCTTTATCAGCCCCAGCATTTT
once	TRBD1	TRBV28	TRBJ1-1	13	CASSQSIQGRAFF	TGTGCCAGCAGCCAGTCAATACAGGGGAGAGCTTTCTTT
NA	TRBD1	TRBV13	TRBJ2-2	15	CASSSQGAGTGELFF	TGTGCCAGCAGCTCCCAGGGGGCTGGCACCGGGGAGCTGTTTTTT
NA	TRBD2	TRBV6-4	TRBJ2-7	15	CASSVGLAGPYEQYF	TGTGCCAGCAGTGTGGGACTAGCGGGACCCTACGAGCAGTACTTC
NA	NA	TRBV6-5	TRBJ1-1	14	CASRGGGQIREAFF	TGTGCCAGCAGGGGCGGGGGGCAAATAAGGGAAGCTTTCTTT
NA	TRBD1	TRBV3-1/TRBV3-2	TRBJ1-1	14	CASSQAGQGEEAFF	TGTGCCAGCAGCCAAGCCGGACAGGGGGAAGAAGCTTTCTTT
NA	TRBD2	TRBV9	TRBJ2-5	19	CASSVALGTSIGGQETQYF	TGTGCCAGCAGCGTAGCCCTGGGGACTAGCATCGGGGGGCAAGAGACCCAGTACTTC
NA	NA	TRBV19	TRBJ2-3	15	CASSIGLARGDTQYF	TGTGCCAGTAGTATTGGGCTAGCGAGAGGAGATACGCAGTATTTT
NA	TRBD2	TRBV27	TRBJ2-1	17	CASSLSTGGAGDNEQFF	TGTGCCAGCAGTTTATCGACCGGGGGGGCCGGGGATAATGAGCAGTTCTTC
NA	NA	TRBV7-3	TRBJ2-1	15	CASSFGGGRYTEQFF	TGTGCCAGCAGCTTCGGCGGGGGCCGATACACTGAGCAGTTCTTC
NA	NA	TRBV12-3/TRBV12-4	TRBJ2-5	13	CASSPGWGETQYF	TGTGCCAGCAGTCCAGGGTGGGGAGAGACCCAGTACTTC
NA	TRBD1	TRBV3-1/TRBV3-2	TRBJ2-3	17	CASSLTATGLFGDTQYF	TGTGCCAGCAGCCTCACCGCGACAGGGCTCTTCGGGGATACGCAGTATTTT
once	TRBD1	TRBV3-1/TRBV3-2	TRBJ2-5	14	CASSLGTAQETQYF	TGTGCCAGCAGCCTCGGGACAGCACAAGAGACCCAGTACTTC
once	TRBD1	TRBV5-1	TRBJ2-7	15	CASSAGQGGLYEQYF	TGCGCCAGCAGCGCCGGACAGGGAGGTCTCTACGAGCAGTACTTC
once	NA	TRBV10-3	TRBJ2-2	16	CAISADGQGRPGELFF	TGTGCCATCAGTGCCGACGGGCAGGGAAGGCCCGGGGAGCTGTTTTTT
NA	TRBD1	TRBV6-5	TRBJ1-1	14	CASSLRTGVSEAFF	TGTGCCAGCAGTTTGAGGACAGGGGTCTCTGAAGCTTTCTTT
NA	NA	TRBV5-1	TRBJ2-7	15	CASSFGGTGTYEQYF	TGCGCCAGCAGCTTCGGGGGAACGGGGACCTACGAGCAGTACTTC
NA	NA	TRBV4-2	TRBJ2-3	16	CASSQGFGGHTDTQYF	TGTGCCAGCAGCCAAGGCTTCGGAGGGCACACAGATACGCAGTATTTT
NA	TRBD2	TRBV19	TRBJ2-3	18	CASSIYPGLAGEVDTQYF	TGTGCCAGTAGTATCTACCCGGGACTAGCGGGAGAGGTGGATACGCAGTATTTT
NA	NA	TRBV5-8	TRBJ2-7	14	CASSLTGLSYEQYF	TGTGCCAGCAGCCTAACAGGCCTCTCCTACGAGCAGTACTTC
NA	TRBD1	TRBV28	TRBJ2-7	13	CASWDRSTYEQYF	TGTGCCAGTTGGGACAGATCGACCTACGAGCAGTACTTC
NA	NA	TRBV27	TRBJ2-1	14	CATVAYSSYNEQFF	TGTGCCACCGTAGCTTATAGCTCCTACAATGAGCAGTTCTTC
NA	NA	TRBV27	TRBJ2-4	11	CASTHGRAQYF	TGTGCCAGCACCCACGGGAGAGCCCAGTACTTC
once	TRBD1	TRBV19	TRBJ1-1	16	CAGAGGQGARNTEAFF	TGTGCCGGTGCCGGAGGACAGGGGGCCCGGAACACTGAAGCTTTCTTT
NA	NA	TRBV5-1	TRBJ1-2	14	CASSADSSGPGYTF	TGCGCCAGCAGCGCGGACTCCTCGGGCCCTGGCTACACCTTC
NA	TRBD1	TRBV18	TRBJ2-5	15	CASSPDRGPQETQYF	TGTGCCAGCTCACCGGACAGGGGCCCCCAAGAGACCCAGTACTTC
once	TRBD2	TRBV11-2	TRBJ2-3	17	CASSSTGGWQTTDTQYF	TGTGCCAGCAGTTCAACCGGGGGGTGGCAGACCACAGATACGCAGTATTTT
NA	TRBD1	TRBV24-1	TRBJ2-2	13	CATGTGNTGELFF	TGTGCCACCGGGACAGGAAACACCGGGGAGCTGTTTTTT
NA	NA	TRBV3-1/TRBV3-2	TRBJ1-5	15	CASSQDPTTNQPQHF	TGTGCCAGCAGCCAAGATCCAACTACCAATCAGCCCCAGCATTTT
NA	NA	TRBV11-2	TRBJ1-2	15	CASSLSGDFTYGYTF	TGTGCCAGCAGCTTATCAGGTGATTTTACCTATGGCTACACCTTC
NA	TRBD2	TRBV5-1	TRBJ2-3	16	CASRPGLAGRKDTQYF	TGCGCCAGCAGGCCCGGACTAGCGGGAAGAAAAGATACGCAGTATTTT
NA	NA	TRBV6-5	TRBJ2-1	16	CASSYRPGVSGNEQFF	TGTGCCAGCAGTTACCGTCCGGGAGTTTCGGGGAATGAGCAGTTCTTC
NA	NA	TRBV9	TRBJ1-2	14	CASNTGSANYGYTF	TGTGCCAGCAACACAGGCTCAGCTAACTATGGCTACACCTTC
NA	NA	TRBV28	TRBJ2-7	13	CASFGVSSYEQYF	TGTGCCAGTTTCGGAGTTAGCTCCTACGAGCAGTACTTC
NA	NA	TRBV3-1/TRBV3-2	TRBJ2-2	12	CASSQEYGELFF	TGTGCCAGCAGCCAAGAGTACGGGGAGCTGTTTTTT
NA	NA	TRBV5-6	TRBJ2-1	18	CASSFNIGSASSYNEQFF	TGTGCCAGCAGCTTTAACATAGGTAGCGCGAGCTCCTACAATGAGCAGTTCTTC
NA	TRBD2	TRBV6-5	TRBJ2-1	13	CASLSGSSNEQFF	TGTGCCAGCCTTAGCGGGAGCTCCAATGAGCAGTTCTTC
NA	NA	TRBV18	TRBJ1-3	15	CASSPQEGSGNTIYF	TGTGCCAGCTCACCGCAGGAGGGCTCTGGAAACACCATATATTTT
NA	TRBD2	TRBV9	TRBJ2-3	17	CASSARLAGTSTDTQYF	TGTGCCAGCAGCGCCCGACTAGCGGGGACTAGCACAGATACGCAGTATTTT
NA	NA	TRBV24-1	TRBJ2-3	16	CATSDSSMGAMDTQYF	TGTGCCACCAGTGATTCGTCGATGGGGGCAATGGATACGCAGTATTTT
NA	NA	TRBV15	TRBJ1-4	16	CATSRDSSRVEEKLFF	TGTGCCACCAGCAGAGATTCGAGCAGGGTGGAGGAAAAACTGTTTTTT
once	TRBD2	TRBV7-8	TRBJ2-5	18	CASSLASGGIAYQETQYF	TGTGCCAGCAGCTTAGCGTCCGGGGGGATTGCATACCAAGAGACCCAGTACTTC
once	NA	TRBV6-5	TRBJ2-3	14	CASRQARGTDTQYF	TGTGCCAGCAGACAAGCCAGGGGCACAGATACGCAGTATTTT
NA	TRBD2	TRBV15	TRBJ2-3	18	CATSTSRLAGGGTDTQYF	TGTGCCACCAGCACTTCCCGACTAGCGGGGGGAGGCACAGATACGCAGTATTTT
NA	NA	TRBV6-5	TRBJ2-7	13	CASRAGDPYEQYF	TGTGCCAGCAGGGCAGGGGATCCCTACGAGCAGTACTTC
NA	TRBD1	TRBV30	TRBJ1-6	13	CAWRTGGNSPLHF	TGTGCCTGGAGGACAGGGGGTAATTCACCCCTCCACTTT
NA	NA	TRBV5-1	TRBJ1-1	14	CASSAGGINTEAFF	TGCGCCAGCAGCGCGGGAGGGATCAACACTGAAGCTTTCTTT
NA	TRBD1	TRBV4-2	TRBJ1-2	16	CASSQDREEGARGYTF	TGTGCCAGCAGCCAAGATAGGGAGGAGGGGGCACGGGGCTACACCTTC
NA	TRBD1	TRBV28	TRBJ1-5	16	CASSLNRGPGNQPQHF	TGTGCCAGCAGTTTAAACAGGGGGCCAGGAAATCAGCCCCAGCATTTT
NA	TRBD2	TRBV6-5	TRBJ2-7	14	CARRGRTAGDEQYF	TGTGCCAGAAGGGGACGCACGGCGGGGGACGAGCAGTACTTC
NA	NA	TRBV28	TRBJ1-5	16	CASAPLQVTSGQPQHF	TGTGCCAGCGCCCCGCTGCAGGTAACAAGCGGTCAGCCCCAGCATTTT
NA	NA	TRBV2	TRBJ1-6	17	CASRRSGRGSYNSPLHF	TGTGCCAGCAGGCGATCAGGGCGGGGGTCCTATAATTCACCCCTCCACTTT
NA	TRBD1	TRBV28	TRBJ2-7	16	CASSILFGTGGNEQYF	TGTGCCAGCAGTATCTTGTTCGGGACAGGGGGTAACGAGCAGTACTTC
NA	NA	TRBV11-2	TRBJ2-7	11	CASTRGYEQYF	TGTGCCAGCACCCGGGGCTACGAGCAGTACTTC
NA	TRBD1	TRBV5-5	TRBJ2-3	14	CASSWGQGGDTQYF	TGTGCCAGCAGCTGGGGACAGGGAGGAGATACGCAGTATTTT
NA	TRBD1	TRBV28	TRBJ1-1	15	CASRRTGQINTEAFF	TGTGCCAGCAGACGTACGGGACAGATAAACACTGAAGCTTTCTTT
NA	NA	TRBV5-4	TRBJ1-1	16	CASSLAGSARNTEAFF	TGTGCCAGCAGCTTGGCGGGGAGCGCTAGGAACACTGAAGCTTTCTTT
NA	TRBD1	TRBV15	TRBJ2-3	14	CATKRDRGTDTQYF	TGTGCCACCAAACGGGACAGGGGGACAGATACGCAGTATTTT
NA	NA	TRBV6-1	TRBJ1-1	12	CASSYGQSEAFF	TGTGCCAGCAGTTATGGACAGTCTGAAGCTTTCTTT